This T cell receptor beta chain stems from a study of early stage breast cancer tumors. Sequencing used immunoSEQ multiplex PCR; TCRdb keeps in-frame clones, though not all of them. The sample includes some 30,000 clones, roughly 77% of them seen just once. The V gene lost 3 bases and the J gene lost 5 bases, with 17 bases spanning the gap. Germline V gene lookup returns CDR1 LGHNA and CDR2 YNFKEQ. The CDR3 has 15 residues. In its sample, this clone was seen a few times. Each tumor contributed about 20-55 mg of diced tissue. The sample comprised breast tumor tissue. The TCR comes from a person in their thirties with breast cancer. The chain is built from TRBV4-2 and TRBJ2-7; tentatively, D is TRBD2 (6 bases). Here the CDR3 reads CASSQRMGGLDEQYF. CDR3 DNA sequence: TGTGCCAGCAGCCAGAGAATGGGGGGTTTGGACGAGCAGTACTTC.